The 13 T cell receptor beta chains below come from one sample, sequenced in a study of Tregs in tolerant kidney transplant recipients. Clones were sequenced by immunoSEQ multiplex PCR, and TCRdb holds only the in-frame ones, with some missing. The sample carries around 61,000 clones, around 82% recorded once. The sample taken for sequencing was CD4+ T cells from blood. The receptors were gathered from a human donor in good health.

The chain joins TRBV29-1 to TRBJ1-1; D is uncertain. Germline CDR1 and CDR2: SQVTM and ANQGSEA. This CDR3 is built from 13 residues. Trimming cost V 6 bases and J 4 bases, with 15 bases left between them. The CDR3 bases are TGCAGCGTCCCTGGTGTTGACCGCACTGAAGCTTTCTTT. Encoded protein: CSVPGVDRTEAFF.

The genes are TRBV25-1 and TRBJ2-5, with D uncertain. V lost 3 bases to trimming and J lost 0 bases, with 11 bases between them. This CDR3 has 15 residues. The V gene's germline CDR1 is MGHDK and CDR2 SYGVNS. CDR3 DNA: TGTGCCAGCAGTGAGTCTTTGACGTACCAAGAGACCCAGTACTTC. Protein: CASSESLTYQETQYF.

The CDR3 sequence: CASSNGWADTQYF. The CDR3 bases are TGTGCCAGTAGTAATGGCTGGGCAGATACGCAGTATTTT. The V and J genes are TRBV19 and TRBJ2-3; no clear D gene. Germline assignment: CDR1 LNHDA and CDR2 SQIVND (reference sequence). The CDR3 has 13 residues. V was clipped by 4 bases and J by 4 bases, with 9 bases between them.

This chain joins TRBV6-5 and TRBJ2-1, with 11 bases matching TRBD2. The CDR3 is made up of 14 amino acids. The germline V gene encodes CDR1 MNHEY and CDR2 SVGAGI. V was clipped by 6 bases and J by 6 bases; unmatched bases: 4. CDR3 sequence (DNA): TGTGCCAGCAGCCGTAGCGGGAGGGGCAATGAGCAGTTCTTC. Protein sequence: CASSRSGRGNEQFF.

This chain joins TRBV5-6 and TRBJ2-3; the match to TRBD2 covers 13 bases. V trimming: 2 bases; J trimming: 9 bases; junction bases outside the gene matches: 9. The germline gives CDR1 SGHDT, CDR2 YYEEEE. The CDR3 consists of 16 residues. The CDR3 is CASSFGLAGVLDTQYF. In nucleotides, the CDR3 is TGTGCCAGCAGCTTTGGACTAGCGGGAGTACTGGACACGCAGTATTTT.

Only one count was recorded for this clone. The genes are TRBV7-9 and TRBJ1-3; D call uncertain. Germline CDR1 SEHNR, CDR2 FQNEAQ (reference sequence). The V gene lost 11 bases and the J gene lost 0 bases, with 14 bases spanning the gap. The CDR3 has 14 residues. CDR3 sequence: CAGEEESSGNTIYF. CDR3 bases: TGTGCCGGCGAAGAGGAGAGCTCTGGAAACACCATATATTTT.

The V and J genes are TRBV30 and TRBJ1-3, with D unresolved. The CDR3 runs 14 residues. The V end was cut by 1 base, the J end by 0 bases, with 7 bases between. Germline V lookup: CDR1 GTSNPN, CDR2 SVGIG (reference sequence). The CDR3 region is CAWSGGNSGNTIYF. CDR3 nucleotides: TGTGCCTGGAGTGGAGGGAACTCTGGAAACACCATATATTTT.

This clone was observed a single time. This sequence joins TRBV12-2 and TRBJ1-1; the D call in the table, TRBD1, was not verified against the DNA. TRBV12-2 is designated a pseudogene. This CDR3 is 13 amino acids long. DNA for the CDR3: TGTGCAAGTCGCCCAGACAGGAACACTGAAGCTTTCTTT. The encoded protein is CASRPDRNTEAFF.

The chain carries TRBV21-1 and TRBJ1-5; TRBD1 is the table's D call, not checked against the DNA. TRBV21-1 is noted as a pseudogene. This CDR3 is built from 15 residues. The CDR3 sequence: CASSKVAGTDQPQHF. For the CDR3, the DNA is TGTGCCAGCAGCAAAGTGGCGGGGACAGATCAGCCCCAGCATTTT.

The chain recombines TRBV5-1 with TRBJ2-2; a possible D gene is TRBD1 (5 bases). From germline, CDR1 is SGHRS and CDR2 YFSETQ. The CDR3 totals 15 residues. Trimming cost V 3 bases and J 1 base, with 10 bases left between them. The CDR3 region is CASSWQGGNTGELFF. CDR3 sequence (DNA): TGCGCCAGCAGCTGGCAGGGTGGGAACACCGGGGAGCTGTTTTTT.

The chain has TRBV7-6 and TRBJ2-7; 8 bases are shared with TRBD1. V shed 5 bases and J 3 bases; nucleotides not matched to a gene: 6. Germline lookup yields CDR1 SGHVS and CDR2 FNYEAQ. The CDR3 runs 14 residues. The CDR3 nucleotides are TGTGCCAGCAGCGCGTCGGGACAGGACTACGAGCAGTACTTC. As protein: CASSASGQDYEQYF. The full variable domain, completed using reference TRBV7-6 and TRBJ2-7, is GAGVSQSPRYKVTKRGQDVALRCDPISGHVSLYWYRQALGQGPEFLTYFNYEAQQDKSGLPNDRFSAERPEGSISTLTIQRTEQRDSAMYRCASSASGQDYEQYFGPGTRLTVT.

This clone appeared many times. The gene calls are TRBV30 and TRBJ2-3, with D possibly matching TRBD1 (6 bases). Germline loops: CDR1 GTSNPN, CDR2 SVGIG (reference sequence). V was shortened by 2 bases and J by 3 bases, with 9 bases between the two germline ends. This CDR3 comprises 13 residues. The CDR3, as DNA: TGTGCCTGGAGTAAGGGGGTTACAGATACGCAGTATTTT. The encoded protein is CAWSKGVTDTQYF. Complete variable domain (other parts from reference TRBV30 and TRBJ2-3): SQTIHQWPATLVQPVGSPLSLECTVEGTSNPNLYWYRQAAGRGLQLLFYSVGIGQISSEVPQNLSASRPQDRQFILSSKKLLLSDSGFYLCAWSKGVTDTQYFGPGTRLTVL.

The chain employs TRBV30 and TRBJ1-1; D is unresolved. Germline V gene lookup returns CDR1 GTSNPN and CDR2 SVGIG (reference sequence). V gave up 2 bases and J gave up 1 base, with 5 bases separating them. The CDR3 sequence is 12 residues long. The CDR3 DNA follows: TGTGCCTGGAGTTTCGGGAACACTGAAGCTTTCTTT. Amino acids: CAWSFGNTEAFF. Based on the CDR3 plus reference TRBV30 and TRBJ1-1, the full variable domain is SQTIHQWPATLVQPVGSPLSLECTVEGTSNPNLYWYRQAAGRGLQLLFYSVGIGQISSEVPQNLSASRPQDRQFILSSKKLLLSDSGFYLCAWSFGNTEAFFGQGTRLTVV.